The next 17 T cell receptor beta chains were all read from a single sample in a study of T cells in Graves' hyperthyroidism and ophthalmopathy. Using RNA transcripts as the source, TCR beta CDR3 regions were amplified. The HTBI set primed first-round TCR CDR3 RT-PCR. TCRdb reprocessed the multiplex PCR reads via MiXCR and lists one record per CDR3 protein. The sample consists of approximately 200,000 distinct CDR3 sequences, 18% of them appearing once. Sequencing used blood. The receptors stem from a middle-aged man with Graves' hyperthyroidism.

This clonotype has ten or more counts. This chain joins TRBV7-3 and TRBJ1-6, with a weak D call TRBD1 (6 bases). The CDR3 totals 17 residues. Trimming took off 3 bases at V and 9 bases at J, with 21 bases between the two ends. The germline V gene encodes CDR1 SGHTA and CDR2 FQGTGA. The CDR3 nucleotides read TGTGCCAGCAGCTTCATTCCTATCGGGGGCGTTGGTTCACCCCTCCACTTT. This translates into CASSFIPIGGVGSPLHF. The full variable domain, in which reference TRBV7-3 and TRBJ1-6 provide the parts outside the CDR3, is GAGVSQTPSNKVTEKGKYVELRCDPISGHTALYWYRQSLGQGPEFLIYFQGTGAADDSGLPNDRFFAVRPEGSVSTLKIQRTERGDSAVYLCASSFIPIGGVGSPLHFGNGTRLTVT.

The V gene is TRBV11-2, the J gene TRBJ2-3; TRBD1 aligns across 10 bases. V lost 8 bases, J lost 5 bases, and 1 base stayed unmatched. This CDR3 is 12 amino acids long. The germline gives CDR1 SGHAT, CDR2 FQNNGV. The CDR3 nucleotides are TGTGCCAGCGACAGGGGGCAAGATACGCAGTATTTT. This codes for CASDRGQDTQYF. Filled out from reference TRBV11-2 and TRBJ2-3, the complete variable domain reads EAGVAQSPRYKIIEKRQSVAFWCNPISGHATLYWYQQILGQGPKLLIQFQNNGVVDDSQLPKDRFSAERLKGVDSTLKIQPAKLEDSAVYLCASDRGQDTQYFGPGTRLTVL.

Comment on this clonotype: A read error may explain this, as a much larger clone is one base away. The CDR3 is CAWSSRVSNYSYTF. Here the CDR3 DNA reads TGTGCCTGGAGTAGCAGGGTTTCTAACTATAGCTACACCTTC. This chain uses TRBV30 with TRBJ1-2, with D tentatively TRBD1 (5 bases). Germline assignment: CDR1 GTSNPN and CDR2 SVGIG (reference sequence). The CDR3 sequence is 14 residues long.

In its sample, this clonotype was seen many times. The gene calls are TRBV27 and TRBJ2-7, with D possibly being TRBD1 (5 bases). The CDR3 runs 13 residues. Germline loops: CDR1 MNHEY, CDR2 SMNVEV (reference sequence). V was trimmed by 4 bases and J by 3 bases, leaving 10 bases between them. The CDR3 nucleotides read TGTGCCAGCAGTTCGATCGACAGCTACGAGCAGTACTTC. Translating it yields CASSSIDSYEQYF.

The rearrangement joins TRBV6-1 to TRBJ2-7, with D hard to call. CDR3 size: 14 residues. V was clipped by 6 bases and J by 5 bases, with 17 bases between them. Germline V lookup: CDR1 MNHNS, CDR2 SASEGT. CDR3 sequence (DNA): TGTGCCAGCAGGCCGACGGGCAGTATTCACGAGCAGTACTTC. Translation: CASRPTGSIHEQYF.

This clonotype was seen a few times. The V gene is TRBV4-2, the J gene TRBJ1-1; tentative D call: TRBD1 (6 bases). Between the trimmed V and J ends, which lost 0 bases and 3 bases, there was a span of 14 bases. The germline CDR1 and CDR2 sequences are LGHNA and YNFKEQ. The CDR3 is made up of 16 amino acids. CDR3 region: CASSQEGAWGHTEAFF. The DNA of the CDR3 is TGTGCCAGCAGCCAAGAGGGGGCATGGGGCCACACTGAAGCTTTCTTT.

This clonotype was counted many times. The chain carries TRBV30 and TRBJ2-3; D might be TRBD1 (5 bases). The CDR3 has 16 amino acids. V was trimmed by 4 bases and J by 0 bases, leaving 17 bases between them. CDR1 is GTSNPN and CDR2 is SVGIG in the germline V gene (reference sequence). For the CDR3, the DNA is TGTGCCTGGACCGCTCCTCCGACAGCTAGCACAGATACGCAGTATTTT. Residues: CAWTAPPTASTDTQYF.

This clonotype was seen many times. This chain connects TRBV30 to TRBJ1-5; no clear D. Germline V gene data show CDR1 as GTSNPN and CDR2 as SVGIG (reference sequence). The CDR3 is made up of 14 amino acids. V was shortened by 2 bases and J by 2 bases, with 10 bases between the two germline ends. The CDR3 nucleotides are TGTGCCTGGAGTCTAGGTGGCGGCAATCAGCCCCAGCATTTT. Residues: CAWSLGGGNQPQHF. Drawing the rest from reference TRBV30 and TRBJ1-5, the complete variable domain is SQTIHQWPATLVQPVGSPLSLECTVEGTSNPNLYWYRQAAGRGLQLLFYSVGIGQISSEVPQNLSASRPQDRQFILSSKKLLLSDSGFYLCAWSLGGGNQPQHFGDGTRLSIL.

V gene TRBV27 combines with J gene TRBJ2-7; 14 bases fit TRBD2. The CDR3 length is 15 residues. CDR1 and CDR2 from the germline V gene are MNHEY and SMNVEV (reference sequence). J gave up 2 bases and V 6 bases, and 3 bases lay outside the gene matches. This CDR3 is CASRRTSGGTYEQYF. The CDR3 coding sequence is TGTGCCAGCAGACGGACTAGCGGGGGGACCTACGAGCAGTACTTC.

This clonotype has only a few counts. A clone one base away is much larger, so this may be a read error. The genes are TRBV7-3 and TRBJ2-5, with TRBD1 matching 7 bases. J lost 8 bases, V lost 2 bases, and 11 bases had no gene match. This CDR3 is built from 15 residues. CDR1 is SGHTA and CDR2 is FQGTGA in the germline V gene. CDR3 bases: TGTGCCAGCAGCTTAGGTGGGACAGATGGCAGTACCCAGTACTTC. This encodes CASSLGGTDGSTQYF.

In this sample, this clonotype turned up many times. V is TRBV7-2 and J is TRBJ2-2; 12 bases map to TRBD2. The CDR3 extends over 16 amino acids. After removal of 5 bases from V and 1 base from J, the junction contained 2 bases not matched to a gene. In germline, CDR1 is SGHTA, CDR2 FQGNSA. The CDR3 DNA follows: TGTGCCAGCAGCGCACTAGCGGGGGGGAACACCGGGGAGCTGTTTTTT. It translates to CASSALAGGNTGELFF.

The table lists this clonotype with a few counts. V and J are TRBV7-2 and TRBJ2-5; D ambiguous. From germline, CDR1 is SGHTA and CDR2 FQGNSA. V lost 3 bases to trimming and J lost 5 bases, with 16 bases between them. This CDR3 has 15 residues. The CDR3 protein is CASSFNLVGRETQYF. CDR3 nucleotide sequence: TGTGCCAGCAGCTTTAACCTAGTAGGTCGCGAGACCCAGTACTTC.

This sequence joins TRBV10-3 and TRBJ2-5; TRBD1 aligns across 10 bases. This CDR3 spans 16 amino acids. Trimming took 3 bases from V and 3 from J; bases not matched to a gene: 7. Per the germline V gene, CDR1 is ENHRY and CDR2 is SYGVKD. CDR3 DNA: TGTGCCATCAGTGAAAATACCGGGACAGGGGAAGAGACCCAGTACTTC. Protein product: CAISENTGTGEETQYF.

Only a few counts were recorded for this clonotype. CDR3 sequence (DNA): TGTGCCAGCAGCTTAGATTCCGGGGCCGGGACCCAGTACTTC. This gives the protein CASSLDSGAGTQYF. The rearrangement uses TRBV11-1 and TRBJ2-5, with D perhaps given as TRBD1 or TRBD2 (5 bases each). Trimming removed 1 base at V and 7 bases at J, with 13 bases between. The V gene's germline CDR1 is SGHAT and CDR2 FQDESV (reference sequence). The CDR3 consists of 14 residues.

This chain joins TRBV6-2 or TRBV6-3 and TRBJ1-1, with D tentatively TRBD1 (5 bases). Per germline, CDR1 MNHEY and CDR2 SVGEGT. V lost 11 bases and J 2 bases, leaving 15 bases between the germline ends. This CDR3 has 13 amino acids. The CDR3 nucleotides read TGTGCCGGCGACCAGGGCTCCAACACTGAAGCTTTCTTT. This gives the protein CAGDQGSNTEAFF.

This clonotype occurred many times. V gene TRBV2 combines with J gene TRBJ1-5; 7 bases agree with TRBD1. Germline V gene data show CDR1 as SNHLY and CDR2 as FYNNEI. There are 16 residues in the CDR3. J was trimmed by 3 bases and V by 8 bases; bases with no gene match: 13. CDR3 bases: TGTGCCAGCGGGATCACCGGGACAGTATTCAATCAGCCCCAGCATTTT. Its translation is CASGITGTVFNQPQHF.

The table lists this clonotype with a few counts. This chain joins TRBV4-3 and TRBJ1-1; unclear D gene. The V end lost 0 bases, the J end lost 1 base, and 12 bases lay between the germline ends. The germline CDR1 and CDR2 sequences are LGHNA and YSLEER. This CDR3 contains 16 residues. Here the CDR3 reads CASSQDAGHWNTEAFF. CDR3 nucleotides: TGCGCCAGCAGCCAAGATGCCGGCCACTGGAACACTGAAGCTTTCTTT.